This TCR beta chain was observed in a study of cytomegalovirus exposure and HLA in healthy donors. Study conclusions and caveats: In vitro checks showed that a few CMV-associated chains really do target CMV antigens. It was in a later analysis that TCR association rates were seen to vary by HLA locus, highest for DRB1 and lowest for HLA-C. In a later analysis, roughly 17,000 TCR beta sequences were associated with HLA alleles at 0.05 false discovery rate.

Remarks on this clone: The antigen remains undetermined.

Amplification used 60 Vbeta primers and 13 Jbeta primers. Some clones are missing from TCRdb's copy, which holds only in-frame ones; the method was immunoSEQ multiplex PCR. The sample holds some 96,000 clones; roughly 80% are singletons and the top ten take around 7%. The CDR3 is 15 amino acids. Germline V gene sequence: CDR1 SGHRS, CDR2 YFSETQ. Losses at the gene ends were 0 bases for V and 7 bases for J; bases not matched to a gene: 3. V usage is TRBV5-1 and J usage is TRBJ2-1; 11 bases align to TRBD1. The sequencing input was PBMCs. The sequence was collected from a man between 35 and 55 years old in good health and CMV-seropositive. This CDR3 reads CASSLAGQGENEQFF. The CDR3 nucleotides are TGCGCCAGCAGCTTGGCGGGACAGGGGGAAAATGAGCAGTTCTTC.